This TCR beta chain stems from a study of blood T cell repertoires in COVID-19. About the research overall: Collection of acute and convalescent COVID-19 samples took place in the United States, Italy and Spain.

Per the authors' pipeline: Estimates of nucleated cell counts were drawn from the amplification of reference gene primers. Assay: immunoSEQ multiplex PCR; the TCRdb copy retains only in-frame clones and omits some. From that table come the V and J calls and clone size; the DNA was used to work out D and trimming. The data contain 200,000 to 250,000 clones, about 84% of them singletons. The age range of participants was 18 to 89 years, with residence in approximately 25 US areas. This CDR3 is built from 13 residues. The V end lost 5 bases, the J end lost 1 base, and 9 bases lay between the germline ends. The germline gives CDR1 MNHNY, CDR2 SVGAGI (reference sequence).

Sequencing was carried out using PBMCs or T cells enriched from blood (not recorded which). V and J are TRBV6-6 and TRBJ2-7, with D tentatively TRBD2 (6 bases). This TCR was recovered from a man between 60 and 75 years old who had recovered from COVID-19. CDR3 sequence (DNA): TGTGCCAGCAGTATGGGGGGTTCCTACGAGCAGTACTTC. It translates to CASSMGGSYEQYF.